These T cell receptor beta chains were read from a single sample in a study of breast tumors, draining lymph nodes, adjacent tissues. MiXCR, applied by TCRdb to the multiplex PCR reads, yields one record per CDR3 protein. Of about 200,000 distinct CDR3 sequences listed, approximately 33% are singletons. The sequencing input was axillary lymph node tissue. These TCRs come from a female donor with breast cancer. Some clones in this sample may be carry-over from other donors' samples. CDR3s include the opening cysteine and the closing phenylalanine or tryptophan. Each record gives: V gene, D gene, clone size, J gene, CDR3 protein, CDR3 DNA. The D gene is left open where the match is weak. Where a row states a size, it is once, few, many or the class of an expanded clone; other rows omit it.

TRBV6-5	TRBD1	many	TRBJ1-2	CASSPGQGRGYTF	TGTGCCAGCAGCCCCGGACAGGGCCGTGGCTACACCTTC
TRBV6-1	TRBD1	many	TRBJ1-2	CASTFTGGANYGYTF	TGTGCCAGCACCTTCACAGGGGGCGCAAACTATGGCTACACCTTC
TRBV5-5	-	many	TRBJ2-5	CASSPPGGKETQYF	TGTGCCAGCAGCCCCCCAGGGGGGAAGGAGACCCAGTACTTC
TRBV28	-	-	TRBJ2-1	CASSRPSAGEQFF	TGTGCCAGCAGTCGCCCCTCAGCAGGTGAGCAGTTCTTC
TRBV4-1	-	many	TRBJ1-5	CASSQDGTRNQPQHF	TGCGCCAGCAGCCAAGATGGCACCCGAAATCAGCCCCAGCATTTT
TRBV9	-	many	TRBJ2-4	CASSGGADMGIAKNIQYF	TGTGCCAGCAGTGGGGGTGCGGACATGGGCATAGCCAAAAACATTCAGTACTTC
TRBV20-1	-	many	TRBJ1-6	CSARIQSYNSPLHF	TGCAGTGCAAGGATACAGAGTTATAATTCACCCCTCCACTTT
TRBV29-1	-	many	TRBJ2-1	CSVEGKVQFF	TGCAGCGTTGAAGGCAAGGTGCAGTTTTTC
TRBV3-1	-	many	TRBJ2-3	CASGGTDTQYF	TGTGCCAGCGGGGGAACAGATACGCAGTATTTT
TRBV7-9	-	many	TRBJ2-5	CASSPLTETQYF	TGTGCCAGCAGCCCACTGACTGAGACCCAGTACTTC
TRBV5-6	-	-	TRBJ2-7	CASSLARDNGFAPEQYF	TGTGCCAGCAGCTTGGCCAGAGACAACGGCTTCGCCCCCGAGCAGTACTTC
TRBV12-3/TRBV12-4	-	many	TRBJ1-3	CASTRPAGNTIYF	TGTGCCAGCACCAGGCCTGCTGGAAACACCATATATTTT
TRBV28	TRBD1	many	TRBJ1-2	CASSRDRVDGYTF	TGTGCCAGCAGTAGGGACAGGGTAGATGGCTACACCTTC
TRBV29-1	TRBD2	many	TRBJ2-2	CSVDSGTSGLTGELFF	TGCAGCGTTGACAGTGGGACTAGCGGCCTCACCGGGGAGCTGTTTTTT
TRBV5-1	-	many	TRBJ2-1	CASSEGGSYNEQFF	TGCGCCAGTTCGGAGGGGGGCTCCTACAATGAGCAGTTCTTC
TRBV20-1	TRBD1	many	TRBJ2-3	CSDRGSTDTQYF	TGCAGTGACAGGGGGTCCACAGATACGCAGTATTTT
TRBV4-1	TRBD1	many	TRBJ2-4	CASSQGRNRGLNIQYF	TGCGCCAGCAGCCAAGGCCGTAACAGGGGGCTGAACATTCAGTACTTC
TRBV20-1	-	many	TRBJ1-6	CSAGDGGVWSSYNSPLHF	TGCAGTGCTGGGGATGGGGGTGTATGGAGCTCCTATAATTCACCCCTCCACTTT
TRBV5-6	TRBD1	few	TRBJ1-1	CASSLLTGVNTEAFF	TGTGCCAGCAGCTTATTGACAGGGGTGAACACTGAAGCTTTCTTT
TRBV7-2	TRBD2	many	TRBJ2-7	CASSLSSGSSYEQYF	TGTGCCAGCAGCTTATCCAGCGGGAGCTCCTACGAGCAGTACTTC
TRBV9	TRBD1	few	TRBJ1-2	CASSVGTGGNYGSTF	TGTGCCAGCAGCGTTGGGACAGGGGGCAACTATGGCTCCACCTTC
TRBV6-1	-	many	TRBJ1-4	CATLTGGTNEKLFF	TGTGCCACCTTGACTGGGGGGACTAATGAAAAACTGTTTTTT
TRBV7-9	TRBD2	many	TRBJ2-1	CASSIRLAGGFDEQFF	TGTGCCAGCAGCATTCGGCTAGCGGGGGGCTTCGATGAGCAGTTCTTC
TRBV13	-	-	TRBJ2-2	CASSVPGRGTGELFF	TGTGCCAGCAGCGTTCCGGGCCGAGGGACCGGGGAGCTGTTTTTT
TRBV7-2	TRBD2	-	TRBJ2-1	CASSWQRDWNEQFF	TGTGCCAGCAGCTGGCAGCGGGATTGGAATGAGCAGTTCTTC
TRBV6-1	-	many	TRBJ2-5	CASAMEVETQYF	TGTGCCAGCGCAATGGAGGTGGAGACCCAGTACTTC
TRBV2	-	-	TRBJ2-5	CASSVTRAGGTQYF	TGTGCCAGCAGTGTAACCAGAGCTGGGGGGACCCAGTACTTC
TRBV29-1	TRBD1	-	TRBJ1-4	CSVEVIRTGTGEKLFF	TGCAGCGTTGAGGTCATTAGGACAGGGACAGGTGAAAAACTGTTTTTT
TRBV10-1	TRBD2	-	TRBJ2-5	CASSASGRAGEQYF	TGCGCCAGCAGTGCTAGCGGGAGGGCGGGGGAGCAGTACTTC
TRBV7-2	TRBD2	many	TRBJ2-1	CASSYRLAGDNEQFF	TGTGCCAGCAGCTACCGGCTAGCGGGAGACAATGAGCAGTTCTTC
TRBV6-6	-	many	TRBJ2-3	CASNRGTDTQYF	TGTGCCAGCAATCGAGGGACAGATACGCAGTATTTT
TRBV5-8	TRBD2	few	TRBJ2-3	CASRISGLASTDTQYF	TGTGCCAGCAGAATTTCGGGACTAGCTAGCACAGATACGCAGTATTTT
TRBV18	-	-	TRBJ1-6	CASSLSAEASYNSPLHF	TGTGCCAGCTCACTCTCCGCGGAGGCTTCCTATAATTCACCCCTCCACTTT
TRBV5-4	TRBD2	few	TRBJ2-5	CASSSTSASQETQYF	TGTGCCAGCAGCTCGACTAGCGCGTCTCAAGAGACCCAGTACTTC